These T cell receptor beta chains were read from a single sample in a study of cytomegalovirus exposure and HLA in healthy donors. The repertoire was sequenced with immunoSEQ multiplex PCR; TCRdb's copy has only in-frame clones and lacks some. The table includes fewer than 150,000 clones, 86% detected once. Source material: PBMCs. These receptors were taken from a man aged 18 to 30 in good health and CMV-seronegative. Both conserved end residues are part of each CDR3. A D gene is named only where the DNA matches it firmly. For some rows the clone size is stated as once, few or many, or as a class when expanded; others skip it.

v_call clone_size d_call cdr3_aa
TRBV7-9 once . CASSLSRYDSYEQYF
TRBV10-3 . TRBD1 CAISESGTGVDEQYF
TRBV19 . TRBD1 CASSIGSGTGNSYEQYF
TRBV6-5 . TRBD1 CASSYSTGDQPQHF
TRBV2 . TRBD2 CASSGQRGVNEQFF
TRBV19 few . CASTGGFGYGYTF
TRBV25-1 . TRBD1 CASSDDRGRYTEAFF
TRBV18 few TRBD1 CASSRQGASTDTQYF
TRBV5-6 . . CASSLGLGTPAYYEQYF
TRBV9 . TRBD1 CASSRGPGGELFF
TRBV10-3 . TRBD2 CAISDVQTSGTYEQYF
TRBV5-1 . . CASSLTSRGTQYF
TRBV5-1 . TRBD1 CASRKGQQETQYF
TRBV7-8 . . CASSGSWAGSIDEQYF